What follows describes a single T cell receptor (beta chain). The sample comes from a study of T cell changes during pregnancy in multiple sclerosis. Sequencing used immunoSEQ multiplex PCR; TCRdb keeps in-frame clones, though not all of them. The sample contains around 50,000 clones, approximately 90% of which appear only once. The V gene's germline CDR1 is SGHDT and CDR2 YYEEEE. Trimming left V 4 bases short and J 1 base short, with 8 bases between. This CDR3 is 13 amino acids long. This sequence originates from a female donor with multiple sclerosis, enrolled in a pregnancy study. The chain is built from TRBV5-6 and TRBJ1-1; D call uncertain. Source: CD8+ T cells from peripheral blood mononuclear cells, taken in the second trimester of pregnancy. The CDR3 region is CASSLGGNTEAFF. CDR3 nucleotide sequence: TGTGCCAGCAGCCTAGGTGGGAACACTGAAGCTTTCTTT.